The 18 T cell receptor beta chains listed next were all sequenced from one sample in a study of metastatic and nonmetastatic thyroid tumors. TCRdb used MiXCR to call clones anew from the PCR reads. The sample holds 4,500 to 5,500 clones, 34% seen once. All patients were untreated before thyroid surgery. Sequencing was carried out using adjacent normal tissue. These receptors originate from a male donor with papillary thyroid cancer or a benign thyroid nodule (not recorded which). Some clones in this sample may be carry-over from other donors' samples.

Only a few counts were recorded for this clone. The V and J genes are TRBV5-1 and TRBJ1-2; D remains unclear. The ends were cut back, 0 bases at V and 0 bases at J, with 3 bases in the middle. Looked up from germline, CDR1 is SGHRS and CDR2 is YFSETQ. The CDR3 runs 13 residues. In DNA form, the CDR3 reads TGCGCCAGCAGCTTGGATCCTAACTATGGCTACACCTTC. The encoded protein is CASSLDPNYGYTF.

The genes are TRBV5-1 and TRBJ2-1, with TRBD2 identical over 8 bases. The CDR3 extends over 15 amino acids. Losses at the gene ends were 0 bases for V and 8 bases for J; bases not matched to a gene: 7. Germline lookup yields CDR1 SGHRS and CDR2 YFSETQ. CDR3 in amino acids: CASSLARGVLDEQFF. In DNA, the CDR3 is TGCGCCAGCAGCTTGGCGCGGGGGGTCTTGGATGAGCAGTTCTTC.

The chain recombines TRBV20-1 with TRBJ2-3; 12 positions agree with TRBD2. Per the germline V gene, CDR1 is DFQATT and CDR2 is SNEGSKA (reference sequence). J gave up 4 bases and V 2 bases, and 4 bases lay outside the gene matches. This CDR3 has 15 amino acids. The CDR3 bases are TGCAGTGCTAGACTAGCGGGAGGGCCGGCAGATACGCAGTATTTT. Translation gives CSARLAGGPADTQYF.

The rearrangement joins TRBV4-1 to TRBJ2-7; tentatively, D is TRBD1 (6 bases). The CDR3 runs 14 residues. Per the germline V gene, CDR1 is MGHRA and CDR2 is YSYEKL. V was shortened by 5 bases and J by 6 bases, with 17 bases between the two germline ends. The CDR3 DNA is TGCGCCAGCAGCTTCGCGCCAGGGGTGGGCGAGCAGTACTTC. Protein sequence: CASSFAPGVGEQYF.

The chain has TRBV5-1 and TRBJ1-2, with 7 positions matching TRBD1. Unmatched junction bases numbered 8, after V lost 3 bases and J lost 6 bases. CDR1 is SGHRS and CDR2 is YFSETQ in the germline V gene. This CDR3 comprises 14 residues. CDR3: CASSSETGWDGYTF. CDR3 coding DNA: TGCGCCAGCAGCTCGGAGACAGGGTGGGATGGCTACACCTTC.

The V call is TRBV20-1, the J call TRBJ2-3, with 9 bases fitting TRBD2. Germline CDR1 reads DFQATT; CDR2 reads SNEGSKA (reference sequence). CDR3 size: 14 residues. V was pared by 5 bases and J by 1 base, with 4 bases of the junction left unmatched. CDR3 in amino acids: CSAGSGSGTDTQYF. For the CDR3, the DNA is TGCAGTGCTGGTAGCGGGAGTGGCACAGATACGCAGTATTTT.

The rearrangement links TRBV20-1 to TRBJ2-7, with TRBD2 identical over 10 bases. CDR1 is DFQATT, CDR2 SNEGSKA, per germline (reference sequence). The length of the CDR3 is 16 residues. As DNA, the CDR3 is TGCAGCGCTTTAGCGGGGGGCTCGGGTGGAGGGGACGAGCAGTACTTC. Amino acid sequence: CSALAGGSGGGDEQYF.

This clone is deemed large. J is TRBJ2-3 and V is TRBV12-3 or TRBV12-4; D not certain. V gave up 3 bases and J gave up 4 bases, with 8 bases separating them. The CDR3 extends over 13 amino acids. CDR3 region: CASSFSGSDTQYF. The CDR3 bases are TGTGCCAGCAGTTTTTCCGGATCAGATACGCAGTATTTT.

This clone was counted at least ten times. The chain employs TRBV2 and TRBJ1-3, with 7 bases fitting TRBD1. The CDR3 covers 14 residues. Germline V gives CDR1 SNHLY, CDR2 FYNNEI. J gave up 0 bases and V 9 bases, and 5 bases lay outside the gene matches. The CDR3 loop reads CARNTGDSGNTIYF. CDR3 coding DNA: TGTGCCAGAAATACAGGGGACTCTGGAAACACCATATATTTT. Filled out from reference TRBV2 and TRBJ1-3, the complete variable domain reads EPEVTQTPSHQVTQMGQEVILRCVPISNHLYFYWYRQILGQKVEFLVSFYNNEISEKSEIFDDQFSVERPDGSNFTLKIRSTKLEDSAMYFCARNTGDSGNTIYFGEGSWLTVV.

This clone counts as medium-sized. The chain recombines TRBV20-1 with TRBJ2-5; D unresolved. Trimming cost V 3 bases and J 0 bases, with 2 bases left between them. Per germline, CDR1 DFQATT and CDR2 SNEGSKA (reference sequence). This CDR3 is 11 amino acids long. The CDR3 reads CSASHQETQYF. The DNA for the CDR3 is TGCAGTGCTAGCCACCAAGAGACCCAGTACTTC.

This chain connects TRBV7-3 to TRBJ1-6, with D possibly matching TRBD1 (6 bases). This CDR3 region has 17 residues. Germline-derived CDR1 and CDR2 are SGHTA and FQGTGA. Trimming pared 6 bases from V and 9 bases from J, leaving 24 bases between. This CDR3 reads CASSYLPGQPGGSPLHF. CDR3 DNA sequence: TGTGCCAGCAGTTACTTACCCGGACAGCCCGGCGGTTCACCCCTCCACTTT.

This clone has a handful of counts. The chain uses TRBV28 and TRBJ1-2; tentatively, D is TRBD1 (6 bases). This CDR3 is 15 amino acids long. CDR1 MDHEN and CDR2 SYDVKM come from the germline V gene. Trimming shortened V by 4 bases and J by 5 bases, and 17 bases separated the two germline ends. The CDR3 sequence: CASSSKGGRFYGYTF. The CDR3 nucleotides read TGTGCCAGCAGTTCGAAGGGGGGGAGGTTTTATGGCTACACCTTC.

The chain links TRBV6-5 to TRBJ2-7; TRBD1 is a possible D gene (5 bases). The germline CDR1 and CDR2 sequences are MNHEY and SVGAGI. Trimming removed 3 bases at V and 0 bases at J, with 9 bases between. The CDR3 consists of 14 residues. DNA for the CDR3: TGTGCCAGCAGTTATACAGGTTCCTCCTACGAGCAGTACTTC. Protein: CASSYTGSSYEQYF.

This clone came up a few times. This chain connects TRBV6-2 or TRBV6-3 to TRBJ2-7; 9 nucleotides line up with TRBD1. CDR3 length: 16 residues. After removal of 2 bases from V and 2 bases from J, the junction contained 7 bases not matched to a gene. The V gene's germline CDR1 is MNHEY and CDR2 SVGEGT. The CDR3 DNA reads as TGTGCCAGCAGTTACCGACCCGGGACAGGGCCCTACGAGCAGTACTTC. It translates to CASSYRPGTGPYEQYF.

CDR3 coding DNA: TGTGCCAGCAGTTTAATCCAGTCGAGCTCCTATAATTCACCCCTCCACTTT. Translation: CASSLIQSSSYNSPLHF. The gene calls are TRBV28 and TRBJ1-6, with D hard to call. The CDR3 spans 17 residues. Trimming shortened V by 2 bases and J by 0 bases, and 11 bases separated the two germline ends. Germline V CDR1 and CDR2: MDHEN, SYDVKM.

The chain links TRBV9 to TRBJ2-1, with 14 bases lining up with TRBD2. This CDR3 comprises 15 residues. V trimming: 3 bases; J trimming: 9 bases; junction bases outside the gene matches: 5. Germline V CDR1 and CDR2: SGDLS, YYNGEE. CDR3 nucleotide sequence: TGTGCCAGCAGCGCCGGGACTAGCGGGAGAAGTGAGCAGTTCTTC. It is translated as CASSAGTSGRSEQFF.

V and J are TRBV11-3 and TRBJ1-6, with no clear D. The CDR3 totals 16 residues. Germline CDR1 reads SGHNT; CDR2 reads YENEEA. Trimming cost V 3 bases and J 0 bases, with 9 bases left between them. The CDR3 nucleotides are TGTGCCAGCAGCTTCCGGGGTAGCTCCTATAATTCACCCCTCCACTTT. It is translated as CASSFRGSSYNSPLHF.

The chain joins TRBV19 to TRBJ2-7, with D hard to call. The CDR3 totals 12 residues. With 4 bases removed from V and 2 bases from J, the gap between germline ends came to 6 bases. Germline loops: CDR1 LNHDA, CDR2 SQIVND (reference sequence). The CDR3 spells CASSNAAYEQYF. As DNA, the CDR3 is TGTGCCAGTAGTAATGCCGCCTACGAGCAGTACTTC.